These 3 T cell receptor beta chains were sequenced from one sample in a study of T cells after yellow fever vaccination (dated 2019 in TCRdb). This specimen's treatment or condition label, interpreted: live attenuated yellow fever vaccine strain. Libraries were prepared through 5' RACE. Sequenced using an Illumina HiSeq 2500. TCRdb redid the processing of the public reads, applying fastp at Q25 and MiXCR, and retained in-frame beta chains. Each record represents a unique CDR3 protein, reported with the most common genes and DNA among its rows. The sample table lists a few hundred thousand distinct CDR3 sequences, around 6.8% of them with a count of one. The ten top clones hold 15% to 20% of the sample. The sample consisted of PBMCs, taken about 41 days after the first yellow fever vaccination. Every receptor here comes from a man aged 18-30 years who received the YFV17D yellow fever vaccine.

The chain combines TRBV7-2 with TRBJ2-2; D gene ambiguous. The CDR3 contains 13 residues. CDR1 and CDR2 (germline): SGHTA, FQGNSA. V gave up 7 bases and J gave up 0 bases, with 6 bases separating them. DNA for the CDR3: TGTGCCAGCACCCAAACGAACACCGGGGAGCTGTTTTTT. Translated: CASTQTNTGELFF.

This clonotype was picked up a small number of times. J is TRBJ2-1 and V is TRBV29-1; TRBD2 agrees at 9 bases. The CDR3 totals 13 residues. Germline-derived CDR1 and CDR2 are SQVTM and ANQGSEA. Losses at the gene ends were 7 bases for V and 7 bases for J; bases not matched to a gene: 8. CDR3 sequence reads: CSAGGGVGNEQFF. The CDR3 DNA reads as TGCAGCGCCGGCGGGGGGGTGGGAAATGAGCAGTTCTTC.

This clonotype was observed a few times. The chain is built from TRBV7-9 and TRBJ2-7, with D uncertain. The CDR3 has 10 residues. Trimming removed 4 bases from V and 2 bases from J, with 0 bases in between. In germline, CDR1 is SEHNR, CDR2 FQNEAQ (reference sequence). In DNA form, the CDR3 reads TGTGCCAGCAGCTCCTACGAGCAGTACGTC. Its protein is CASSSYEQYV.